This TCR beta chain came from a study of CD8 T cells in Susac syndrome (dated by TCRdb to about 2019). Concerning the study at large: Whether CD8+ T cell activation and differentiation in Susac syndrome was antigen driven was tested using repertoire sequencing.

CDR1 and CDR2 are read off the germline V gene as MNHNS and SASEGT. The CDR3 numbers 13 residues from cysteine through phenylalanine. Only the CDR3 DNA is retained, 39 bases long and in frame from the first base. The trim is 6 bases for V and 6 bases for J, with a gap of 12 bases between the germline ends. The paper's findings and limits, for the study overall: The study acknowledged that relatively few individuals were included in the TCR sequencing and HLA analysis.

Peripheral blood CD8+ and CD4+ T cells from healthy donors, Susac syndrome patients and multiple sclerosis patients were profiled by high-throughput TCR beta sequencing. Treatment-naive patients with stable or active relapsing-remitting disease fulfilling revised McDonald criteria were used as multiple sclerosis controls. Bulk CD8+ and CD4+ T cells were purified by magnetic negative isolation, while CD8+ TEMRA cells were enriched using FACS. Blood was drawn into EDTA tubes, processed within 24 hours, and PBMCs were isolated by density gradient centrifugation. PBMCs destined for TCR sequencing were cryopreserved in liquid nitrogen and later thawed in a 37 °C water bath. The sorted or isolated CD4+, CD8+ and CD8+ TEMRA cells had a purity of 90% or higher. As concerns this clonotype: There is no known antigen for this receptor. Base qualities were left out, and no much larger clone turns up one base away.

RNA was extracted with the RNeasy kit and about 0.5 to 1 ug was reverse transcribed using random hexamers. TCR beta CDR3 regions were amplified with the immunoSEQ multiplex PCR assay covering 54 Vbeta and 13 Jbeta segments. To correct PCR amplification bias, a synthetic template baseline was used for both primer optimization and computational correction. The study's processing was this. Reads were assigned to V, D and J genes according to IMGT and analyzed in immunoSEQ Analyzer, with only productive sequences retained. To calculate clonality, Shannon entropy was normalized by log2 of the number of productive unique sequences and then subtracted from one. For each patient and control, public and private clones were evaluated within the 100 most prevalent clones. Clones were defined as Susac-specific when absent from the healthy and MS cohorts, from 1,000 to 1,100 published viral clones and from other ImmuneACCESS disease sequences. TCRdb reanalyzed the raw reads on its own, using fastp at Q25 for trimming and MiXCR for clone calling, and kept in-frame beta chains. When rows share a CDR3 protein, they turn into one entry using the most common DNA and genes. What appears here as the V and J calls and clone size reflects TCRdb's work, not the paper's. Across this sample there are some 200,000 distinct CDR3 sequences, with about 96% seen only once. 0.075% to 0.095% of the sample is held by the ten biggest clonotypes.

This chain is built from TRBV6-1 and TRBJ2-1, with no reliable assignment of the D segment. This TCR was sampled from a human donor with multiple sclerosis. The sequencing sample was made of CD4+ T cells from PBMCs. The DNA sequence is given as TGTGCCAGCAGATGGGTTGTCAGCAATGAGCAGTTCTTC. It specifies CASRWVVSNEQFF.